This is a list of T cell receptor beta chains from one sample in a study of blood T cell repertoires in COVID-19. Method: immunoSEQ multiplex PCR; TCRdb's copy keeps in-frame clones and lacks some. The data show around 60,000 clones, roughly four fifths seen once. Input material: peripheral blood. The source is a man at least 80 years old with acute or convalescent COVID-19. The CDR3 runs from the conserved cysteine through the conserved F or W. D genes are given only for firm matches. Size is stated for part of the rows, as once, few or many counts, or as a class when the clone is expanded.

clone_size	cdr3_length	d_call	j_call	v_call	cdr3_aa	cdr3_nt
.	17	TRBD2	TRBJ2-3	TRBV4-1	CASSKGTSGGAADTQYF	TGCGCCAGCAGCAAAGGGACTAGCGGGGGGGCCGCAGATACGCAGTATTTT
.	15	.	TRBJ1-6	TRBV28	CASSPEQGSNSPLHF	TGTGCCAGCAGTCCCGAACAGGGAAGTAATTCACCCCTCCACTTT
.	12	TRBD1	TRBJ1-1	TRBV10-3	CATGTESIEAFF	TGTGCCACCGGGACAGAGAGTATTGAAGCTTTCTTT
.	14	.	TRBJ1-3	TRBV6-5	CASGGYYSGNTIYF	TGTGCCAGCGGCGGATATTACTCTGGAAACACCATATATTTT
.	14	TRBD2	TRBJ2-3	TRBV6-5	CASSSSGGTDTQYF	TGTGCCAGCTCTTCTAGCGGAGGCACAGATACGCAGTATTTT
.	16	.	TRBJ2-7	TRBV6-2/TRBV6-3	CASSLGGTARRNEQYF	TGTGCCAGCAGTTTAGGCGGGACGGCCCGGAGGAACGAGCAGTACTTC
.	14	.	TRBJ2-4	TRBV5-1	CASSSVNSKNIQYF	TGCGCCAGCAGCTCGGTCAACAGTAAAAACATTCAGTACTTC
.	15	TRBD1	TRBJ1-5	TRBV19	CASSLDRGDNQPQHF	TGTGCCAGTAGTTTGGACAGGGGGGACAATCAGCCCCAGCATTTT
.	15	.	TRBJ1-3	TRBV27	CASSLRQPSGNTIYF	TGTGCCAGCAGTTTAAGACAGCCCTCTGGAAACACCATATATTTT
.	15	TRBD1	TRBJ2-2	TRBV11-2	CASSYTGGVTGELFF	TGTGCCAGCAGCTATACAGGGGGCGTCACCGGGGAGCTGTTTTTT
.	15	TRBD1	TRBJ1-1	TRBV7-2	CASSLEGRGKTEAFF	TGTGCCAGCAGCTTGGAGGGCAGGGGGAAGACTGAAGCTTTCTTT
.	13	TRBD1	TRBJ1-2	TRBV6-1	CASSEGDRGGYTF	TGTGCCAGCAGTGAAGGGGACAGGGGTGGCTACACCTTC
.	15	TRBD2	TRBJ2-7	TRBV9	CASSPTLAGAYEQYF	TGTGCCAGCAGCCCGACCCTAGCGGGGGCCTACGAGCAGTACTTC
.	13	.	TRBJ1-2	TRBV20-1	CSASSSSRGGYTF	TGCAGTGCTAGTTCTTCCTCCCGAGGGGGCTACACCTTC
.	14	.	TRBJ1-1	TRBV15	CATSRDTGNTEAFF	TGTGCCACCAGCAGAGACACAGGGAACACTGAAGCTTTCTTT
.	16	TRBD2	TRBJ2-5	TRBV19	CASSIWVSGGEETQYF	TGTGCCAGTAGTATATGGGTTAGCGGGGGGGAAGAGACCCAGTACTTC
.	13	TRBD2	TRBJ2-1	TRBV25-1	CASRGTSGGSQFF	TGTGCCAGCAGAGGGACTAGCGGGGGCTCACAGTTCTTC
.	11	.	TRBJ2-7	TRBV14	CASSQGDSQYF	TGTGCCAGCAGCCAAGGGGACTCGCAGTACTTC
.	14	.	TRBJ2-7	TRBV7-9	CASSLSRGFYEQYF	TGTGCCAGCAGCTTATCCAGGGGCTTCTACGAGCAGTACTTC
.	15	.	TRBJ2-1	TRBV24-1	CATSDWGHGNNEQFF	TGTGCCACCAGTGACTGGGGACACGGTAACAATGAGCAGTTCTTC
.	15	TRBD2	TRBJ2-1	TRBV11-3	CASSSRLAGGNEQFF	TGTGCCAGCAGCTCTCGACTAGCGGGGGGAAATGAGCAGTTCTTC
.	13	.	TRBJ1-1	TRBV6-5	CASSLQENTEAFF	TGTGCCAGCAGTCTACAGGAGAACACTGAAGCTTTCTTT
.	15	.	TRBJ1-2	TRBV10-3	CAISESVGANYGYTF	TGTGCCATCAGTGAGTCGGTGGGAGCTAACTATGGCTACACCTTC
.	14	.	TRBJ1-3	TRBV7-2	CASSFREFGNTIYF	TGTGCCAGCAGCTTTCGGGAGTTTGGAAACACCATATATTTT
.	14	TRBD1	TRBJ2-1	TRBV18	CASSPGTGGNEQFF	TGTGCCAGCTCACCAGGGACAGGGGGAAATGAGCAGTTCTTC
.	19	TRBD1	TRBJ2-2	TRBV5-1	CASSLVYRGRSPSTGELFF	TGCGCCAGCAGCTTGGTTTATAGGGGGCGGAGTCCTTCCACCGGGGAGCTGTTTTTT
once	14	.	TRBJ2-5	TRBV11-1	CASSLRSGEMAQYF	TGTGCCAGCAGCTTGAGGTCCGGAGAGATGGCCCAGTACTTC
.	13	.	TRBJ2-3	TRBV2	CASSEDGQNTQYF	TGTGCCAGCAGTGAAGACGGACAGAATACGCAGTATTTT
once	13	.	TRBJ2-7	TRBV27	CASSSYRVYEQYF	TGTGCCAGCAGTTCCTACAGGGTCTACGAGCAGTACTTC
.	15	.	TRBJ2-1	TRBV5-1	CASSLAEGSYNEQFF	TGCGCCAGCAGCTTGGCCGAGGGCTCCTACAATGAGCAGTTCTTC
.	16	.	TRBJ1-5	TRBV25-1	CASRVKKAGVNQPQHF	TGTGCCAGCAGAGTAAAGAAGGCAGGGGTCAACCAGCCCCAGCATTTT
.	15	TRBD1	TRBJ2-7	TRBV5-5	CASSSRQGRIYEQYF	TGTGCCAGCAGCTCAAGACAGGGGAGAATCTACGAGCAGTACTTC
.	14	TRBD1	TRBJ1-2	TRBV19	CASSYLGTGSGYTF	TGTGCCAGTAGTTATCTAGGGACAGGGAGTGGCTACACCTTC
.	16	TRBD1	TRBJ1-6	TRBV4-2	CASSQEVTGGNSPLHF	TGTGCCAGCAGCCAAGAGGTGACAGGGGGAAATTCACCCCTCCACTTT
once	14	TRBD1	TRBJ1-2	TRBV7-2	CASSLTGAGYGYTF	TGTGCCAGCAGCTTGACAGGGGCAGGGTATGGCTACACCTTC
.	15	TRBD1	TRBJ1-3	TRBV5-6	CASSSRDRDGNTIYF	TGTGCCAGCAGCAGCCGGGACAGGGATGGAAACACCATATATTTT
.	15	.	TRBJ1-2	TRBV18	CASSPWGELIYGYTF	TGTGCCAGCTCACCATGGGGGGAGTTGATCTATGGCTACACCTTC